This is a list of T cell receptor beta chains from one sample in a study of beta chain features in type 1 diabetes. Here immunoSEQ multiplex PCR was the method, and the copy in TCRdb shows in-frame clones only, minus some. The sample lists some 350,000 clones, approximately 13% occurring once. Sample: naive CD4+ T cells from blood. The receptors were gathered from a woman aged 18-30 years with type 1 diabetes. The CDR3 runs from the conserved cysteine through the conserved F or W. A D gene is named only where the DNA matches it firmly. The size of a clone is reported for some rows only, either as once, few or many, or as a class for expanded clones.

clone size,D gene,J gene,V gene,CDR3 protein,CDR3 DNA
NA,TRBD1,TRBJ2-1,TRBV23-1,CASSQSRGTASSYNEQFF,TGCGCCAGCAGTCAATCGAGGGGGACAGCTAGCTCCTACAATGAGCAGTTCTTC
few,TRBD1,TRBJ2-3,TRBV29-1,CSVGTGSDTQYF,TGCAGCGTTGGGACAGGGTCAGATACGCAGTATTTT
NA,TRBD1,TRBJ2-7,TRBV19,CASSRRGTAMGRDEQYF,TGTGCCAGTAGTCGCAGGGGGACAGCTATGGGGCGTGACGAGCAGTACTTC
few,TRBD1,TRBJ2-3,TRBV18,CASSPAGTGQTDTQYF,TGTGCCAGCTCACCCGCCGGGACAGGACAAACAGATACGCAGTATTTT
NA,TRBD2,TRBJ2-5,TRBV4-2,CASSQAPPGLAGQETQYF,TGTGCCAGCAGCCAGGCCCCCCCAGGACTAGCGGGTCAAGAGACCCAGTACTTC
NA,NA,TRBJ2-1,TRBV5-6,CASSLRGSYNEQFF,TGTGCCAGCAGCTTACGAGGCTCCTACAATGAGCAGTTCTTC
few,TRBD1,TRBJ2-3,TRBV28,CASSLFQGADTQYF,TGTGCCAGCAGTTTATTCCAGGGGGCAGATACGCAGTATTTT
NA,TRBD2,TRBJ2-1,TRBV7-8,CASRWTSGIVGDNEQFF,TGTGCCAGCAGATGGACTAGCGGGATAGTTGGGGACAATGAGCAGTTCTTC
NA,NA,TRBJ1-1,TRBV5-1,CASSYGQLNTEAFF,TGCGCCAGCAGTTATGGACAGTTGAACACTGAAGCTTTCTTT
few,TRBD1,TRBJ2-1,TRBV5-1,CASSPGQGAYNEQFF,TGCGCCAGCAGCCCGGGACAGGGGGCCTACAATGAGCAGTTCTTC
few,NA,TRBJ2-3,TRBV10-3,CAISEPRGSTDTQYF,TGTGCCATCAGTGAGCCGAGGGGGTCCACAGATACGCAGTATTTT
NA,NA,TRBJ1-2,TRBV5-1,CASSPISIGDYGYTF,TGCGCCAGCAGCCCCATCTCAATAGGGGACTATGGCTACACCTTC
NA,TRBD1,TRBJ1-2,TRBV19,CASTGQALNYGYTF,TGTGCCAGTACGGGACAGGCTCTTAACTATGGCTACACCTTC
NA,NA,TRBJ1-2,TRBV9,CASNGATGSYGYTF,TGTGCCAGCAATGGGGCCACAGGGAGTTACGGCTACACCTTC
few,NA,TRBJ2-1,TRBV2,CASSRQGPYNEQFF,TGTGCCAGCAGTAGGCAGGGGCCCTACAATGAGCAGTTCTTC
few,TRBD2,TRBJ2-1,TRBV6-5,CASSSQGLARNEQFF,TGTGCCAGCAGCTCCCAAGGACTAGCTCGGAATGAGCAGTTCTTC
NA,TRBD2,TRBJ2-3,TRBV7-3,CASSPSGGSTDTQYF,TGTGCCAGCAGCCCTAGCGGGGGGAGCACAGATACGCAGTATTTT
NA,NA,TRBJ1-5,TRBV29-1,CSVGDINQPQHF,TGCAGCGTTGGGGACATTAATCAGCCCCAGCATTTT
NA,NA,TRBJ2-3,TRBV14,CASSQDNSGYTQYF,TGTGCCAGCAGCCAAGATAACAGCGGCTATACGCAGTATTTT
NA,TRBD1,TRBJ1-6,TRBV30,CAWSGQANSPLHF,TGTGCCTGGTCGGGACAGGCTAATTCACCCCTCCACTTT